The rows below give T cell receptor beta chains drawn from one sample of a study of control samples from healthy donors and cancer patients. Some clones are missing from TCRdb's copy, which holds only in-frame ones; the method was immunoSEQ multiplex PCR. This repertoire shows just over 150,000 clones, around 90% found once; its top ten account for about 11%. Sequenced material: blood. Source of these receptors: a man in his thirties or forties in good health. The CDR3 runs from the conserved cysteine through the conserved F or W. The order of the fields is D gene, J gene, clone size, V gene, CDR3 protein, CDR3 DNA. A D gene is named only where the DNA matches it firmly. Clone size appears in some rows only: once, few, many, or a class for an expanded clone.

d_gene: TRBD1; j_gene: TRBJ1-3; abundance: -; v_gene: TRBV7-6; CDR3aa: CASSDGQGANTIYF; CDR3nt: TGTGCCAGCAGCGACGGACAGGGGGCAAACACCATATATTTT
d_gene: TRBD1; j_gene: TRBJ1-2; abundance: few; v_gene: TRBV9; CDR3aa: CASSSGQGRSYGYTF; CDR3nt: TGTGCCAGCAGCTCGGGACAGGGCAGGAGCTATGGCTACACCTTC
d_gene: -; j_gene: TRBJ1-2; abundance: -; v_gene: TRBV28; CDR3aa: CASSLGKGGSDYGYTF; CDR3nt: TGTGCCAGCAGCTTGGGGAAGGGGGGCAGTGACTATGGCTACACCTTC
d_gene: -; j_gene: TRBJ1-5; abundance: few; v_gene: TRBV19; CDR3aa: CASSWTEDSNQPQHF; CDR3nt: TGTGCCAGTAGTTGGACAGAAGATAGCAATCAGCCCCAGCATTTT
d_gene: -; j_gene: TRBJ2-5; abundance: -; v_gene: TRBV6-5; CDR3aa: CASRVSEAETQYF; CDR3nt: TGTGCCAGCCGGGTTAGCGAGGCAGAGACCCAGTACTTC
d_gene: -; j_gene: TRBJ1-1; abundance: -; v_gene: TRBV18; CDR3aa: CASSPGTNMNTEAFF; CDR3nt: TGTGCCAGCTCACCGGGGACAAATATGAACACTGAAGCTTTCTTT
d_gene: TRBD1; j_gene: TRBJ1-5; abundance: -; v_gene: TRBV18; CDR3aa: CASSPPRGIQGGHQPQHF; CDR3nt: TGTGCCAGCTCACCACCGAGGGGGATACAGGGGGGGCATCAGCCCCAGCATTTT
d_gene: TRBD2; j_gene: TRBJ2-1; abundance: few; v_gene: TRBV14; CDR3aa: CASSPLAGTDYNEQFF; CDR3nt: TGTGCCAGCAGCCCGCTAGCGGGGACGGACTACAATGAGCAGTTCTTC
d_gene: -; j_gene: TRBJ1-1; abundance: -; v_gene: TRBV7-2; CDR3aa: CASSLRRENTEAFF; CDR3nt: TGTGCCAGCAGCTTACGCAGGGAGAACACTGAAGCTTTCTTT
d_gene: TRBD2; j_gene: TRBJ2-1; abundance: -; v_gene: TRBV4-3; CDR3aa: CASSQGLAASNEQFF; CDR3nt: TGCGCCAGCAGCCAGGGACTAGCAGCCTCCAATGAGCAGTTCTTC
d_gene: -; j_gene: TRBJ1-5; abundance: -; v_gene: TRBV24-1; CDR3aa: CATSGQSGTASNQPQHF; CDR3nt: TGTGCCACCAGTGGCCAATCCGGGACGGCTAGCAATCAGCCCCAGCATTTT
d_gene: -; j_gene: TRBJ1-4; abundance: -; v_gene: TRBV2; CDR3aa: CASGPRDATNEKLFF; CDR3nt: TGTGCCAGCGGGCCCAGGGACGCAACTAATGAAAAACTGTTTTTT
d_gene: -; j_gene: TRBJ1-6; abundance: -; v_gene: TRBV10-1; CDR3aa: CASSELGIVRGSVGNSPLHF; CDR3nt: TGCGCCAGCAGTGAATTAGGTATTGTCAGGGGTTCTGTGGGGAATTCACCCCTCCACTTT